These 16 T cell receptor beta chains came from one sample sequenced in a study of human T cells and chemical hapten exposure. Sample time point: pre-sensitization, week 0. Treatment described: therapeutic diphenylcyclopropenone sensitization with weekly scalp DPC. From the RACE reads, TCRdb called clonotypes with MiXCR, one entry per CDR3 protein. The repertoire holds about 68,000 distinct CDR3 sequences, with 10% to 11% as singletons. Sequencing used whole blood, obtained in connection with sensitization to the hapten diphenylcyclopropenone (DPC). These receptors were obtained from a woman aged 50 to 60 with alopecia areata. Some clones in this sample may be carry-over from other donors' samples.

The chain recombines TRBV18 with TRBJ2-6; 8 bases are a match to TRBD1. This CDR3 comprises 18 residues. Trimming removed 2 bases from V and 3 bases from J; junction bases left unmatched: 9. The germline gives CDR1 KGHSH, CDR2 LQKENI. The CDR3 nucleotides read TGTGCCAGCTCACCAATCAGGGACAGGCTTTATGGGGCCAACGTCCTGACTTTC. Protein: CASSPIRDRLYGANVLTF.

The CDR3 protein is CSVEDWTGTVDTQYF. The DNA of the CDR3 is TGCAGCGTTGAAGATTGGACAGGGACCGTGGATACGCAGTATTTT. The rearrangement uses TRBV29-1 and TRBJ2-3, with TRBD1 matching 8 bases. The CDR3 covers 15 residues. CDR1 SQVTM and CDR2 ANQGSEA come from the germline V gene. The V segment lost 0 bases and the J segment 6 bases; nucleotides outside the gene matches: 8.

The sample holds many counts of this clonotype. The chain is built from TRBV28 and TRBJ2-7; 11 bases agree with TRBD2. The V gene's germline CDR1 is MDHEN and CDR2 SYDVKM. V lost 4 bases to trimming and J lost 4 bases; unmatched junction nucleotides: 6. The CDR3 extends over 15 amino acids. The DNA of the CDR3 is TGTGCCAGCAGTTCCCCTACTAGCGGGAGTTACGAGCAGTACTTC. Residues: CASSSPTSGSYEQYF. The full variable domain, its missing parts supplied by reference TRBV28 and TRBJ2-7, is DVKVTQSSRYLVKRTGEKVFLECVQDMDHENMFWYRQDPGLGLRLIYFSYDVKMKEKGDIPEGYSVSREKKERFSLILESASTNQTSMYLCASSSPTSGSYEQYFGPGTRLTVT.

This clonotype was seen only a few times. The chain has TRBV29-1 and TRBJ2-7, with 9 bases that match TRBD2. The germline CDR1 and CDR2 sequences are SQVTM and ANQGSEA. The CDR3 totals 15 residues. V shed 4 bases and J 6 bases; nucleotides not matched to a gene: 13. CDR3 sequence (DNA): TGCAGCGTTGGGGGAGCGGGAGGCGCCAAATCCGAGCAGTACTTC. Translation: CSVGGAGGAKSEQYF.

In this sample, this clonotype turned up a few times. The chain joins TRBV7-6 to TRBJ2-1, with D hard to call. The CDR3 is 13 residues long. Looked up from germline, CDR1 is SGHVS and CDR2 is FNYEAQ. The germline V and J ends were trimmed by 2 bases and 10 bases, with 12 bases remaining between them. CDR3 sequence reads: CASSLSPDLEQFF. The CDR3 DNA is TGTGCCAGCAGCTTATCTCCTGACTTGGAGCAGTTCTTC.

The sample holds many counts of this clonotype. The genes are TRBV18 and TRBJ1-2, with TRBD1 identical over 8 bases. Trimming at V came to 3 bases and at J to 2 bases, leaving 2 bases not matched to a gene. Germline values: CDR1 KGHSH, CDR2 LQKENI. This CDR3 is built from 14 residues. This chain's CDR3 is CASSPGTGNYGYTF. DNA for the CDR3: TGTGCCAGCTCACCTGGGACAGGAAACTATGGCTACACCTTC.

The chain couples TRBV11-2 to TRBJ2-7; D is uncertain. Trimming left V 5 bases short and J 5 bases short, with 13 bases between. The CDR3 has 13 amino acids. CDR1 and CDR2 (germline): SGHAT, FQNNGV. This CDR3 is CASSPMLGNEQYF. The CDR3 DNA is TGTGCCAGCAGCCCTATGCTGGGAAACGAGCAGTACTTC.

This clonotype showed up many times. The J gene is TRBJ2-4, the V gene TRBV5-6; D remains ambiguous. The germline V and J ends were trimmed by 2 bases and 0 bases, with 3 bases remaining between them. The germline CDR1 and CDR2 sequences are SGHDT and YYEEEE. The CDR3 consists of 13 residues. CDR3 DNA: TGTGCCAGCAGCTTAGTAGCCAAAAACATTCAGTACTTC. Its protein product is CASSLVAKNIQYF.

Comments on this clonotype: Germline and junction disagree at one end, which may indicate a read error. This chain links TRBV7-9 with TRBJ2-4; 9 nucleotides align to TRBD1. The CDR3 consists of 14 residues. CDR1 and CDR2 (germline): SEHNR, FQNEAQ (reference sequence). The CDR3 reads CASSLGQGLNIQNF. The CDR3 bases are TGTGCCAGCAGCTTGGGACAGGGTTTGAACATTCAGAACTTC.

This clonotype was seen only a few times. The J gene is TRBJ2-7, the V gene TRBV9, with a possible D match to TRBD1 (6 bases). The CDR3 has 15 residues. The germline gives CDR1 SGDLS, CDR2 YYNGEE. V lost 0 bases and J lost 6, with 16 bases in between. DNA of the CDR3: TGTGCCAGCAGCGTAGGCGCGCAGGGGACGAGCGAGCAGTACTTC. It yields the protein CASSVGAQGTSEQYF. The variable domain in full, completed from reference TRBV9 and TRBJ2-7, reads DSGVTQTPKHLITATGQRVTLRCSPRSGDLSVYWYQQSLDQGLQFLIQYYNGEERAKGNILERFSAQQFPDLHSELNLSSLELGDSALYFCASSVGAQGTSEQYFGPGTRLTVT.

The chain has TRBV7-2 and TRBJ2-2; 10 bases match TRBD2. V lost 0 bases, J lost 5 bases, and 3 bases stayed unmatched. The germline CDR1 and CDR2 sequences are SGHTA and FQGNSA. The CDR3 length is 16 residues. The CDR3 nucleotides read TGTGCCAGCAGCTTAGCTGCTAGCGGGAGAACCGGGGAGCTGTTTTTT. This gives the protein CASSLAASGRTGELFF.

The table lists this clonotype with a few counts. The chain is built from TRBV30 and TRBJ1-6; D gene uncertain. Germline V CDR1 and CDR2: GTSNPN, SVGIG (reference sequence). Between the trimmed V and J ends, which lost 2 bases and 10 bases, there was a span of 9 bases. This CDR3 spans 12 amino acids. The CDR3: CAWSRLGSPLHF. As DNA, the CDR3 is TGTGCCTGGAGTCGACTCGGATCACCCCTCCACTTT.

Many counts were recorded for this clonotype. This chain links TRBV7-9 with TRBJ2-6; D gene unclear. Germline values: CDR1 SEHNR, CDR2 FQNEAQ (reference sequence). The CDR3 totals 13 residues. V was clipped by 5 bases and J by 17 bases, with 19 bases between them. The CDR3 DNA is TGTGCCAGCAGCGCCAGGCGGATTCCGCTTTTGACTTTC. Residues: CASSARRIPLLTF.

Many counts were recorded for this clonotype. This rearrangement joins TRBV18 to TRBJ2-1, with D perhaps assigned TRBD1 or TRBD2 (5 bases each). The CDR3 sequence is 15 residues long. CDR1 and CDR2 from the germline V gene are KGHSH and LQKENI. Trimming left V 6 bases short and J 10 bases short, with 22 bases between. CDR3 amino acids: CASSPGTATRGEQFF. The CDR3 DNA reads TGTGCCAGCTCTCCGGGGACGGCCACACGGGGAGAGCAGTTCTTC.

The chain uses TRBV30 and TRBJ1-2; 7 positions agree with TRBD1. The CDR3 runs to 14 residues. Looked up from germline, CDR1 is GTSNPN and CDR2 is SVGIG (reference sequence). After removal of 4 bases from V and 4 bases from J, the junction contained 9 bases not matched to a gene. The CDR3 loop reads CAWKSGQTIYGYTF. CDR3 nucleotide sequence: TGTGCCTGGAAATCGGGACAGACTATCTATGGCTACACCTTC.

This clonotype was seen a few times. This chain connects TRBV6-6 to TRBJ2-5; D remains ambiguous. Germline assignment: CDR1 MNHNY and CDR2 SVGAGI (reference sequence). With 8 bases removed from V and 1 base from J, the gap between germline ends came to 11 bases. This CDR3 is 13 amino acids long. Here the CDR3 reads CASGRQIQETQYF. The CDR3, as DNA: TGTGCCAGCGGACGGCAGATCCAAGAGACCCAGTACTTC.